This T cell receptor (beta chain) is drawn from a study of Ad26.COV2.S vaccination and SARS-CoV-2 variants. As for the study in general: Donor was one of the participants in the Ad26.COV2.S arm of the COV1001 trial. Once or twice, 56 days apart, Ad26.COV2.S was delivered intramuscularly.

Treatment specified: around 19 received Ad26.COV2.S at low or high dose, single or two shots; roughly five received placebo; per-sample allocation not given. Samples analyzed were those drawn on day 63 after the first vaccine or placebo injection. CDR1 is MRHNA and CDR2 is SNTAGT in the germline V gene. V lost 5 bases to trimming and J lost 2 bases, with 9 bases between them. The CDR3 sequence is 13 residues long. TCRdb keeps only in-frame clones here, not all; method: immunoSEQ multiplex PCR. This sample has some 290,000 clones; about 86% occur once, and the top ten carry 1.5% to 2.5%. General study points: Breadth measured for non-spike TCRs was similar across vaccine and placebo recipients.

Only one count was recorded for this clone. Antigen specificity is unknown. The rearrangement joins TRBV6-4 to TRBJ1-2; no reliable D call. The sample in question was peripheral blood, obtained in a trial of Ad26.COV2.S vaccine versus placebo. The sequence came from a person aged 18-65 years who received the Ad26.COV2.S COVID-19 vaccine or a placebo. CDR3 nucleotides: TGTGCCAGCAGTCCAGAAGAAAACTATGGCTACACCTTC. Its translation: CASSPEENYGYTF.